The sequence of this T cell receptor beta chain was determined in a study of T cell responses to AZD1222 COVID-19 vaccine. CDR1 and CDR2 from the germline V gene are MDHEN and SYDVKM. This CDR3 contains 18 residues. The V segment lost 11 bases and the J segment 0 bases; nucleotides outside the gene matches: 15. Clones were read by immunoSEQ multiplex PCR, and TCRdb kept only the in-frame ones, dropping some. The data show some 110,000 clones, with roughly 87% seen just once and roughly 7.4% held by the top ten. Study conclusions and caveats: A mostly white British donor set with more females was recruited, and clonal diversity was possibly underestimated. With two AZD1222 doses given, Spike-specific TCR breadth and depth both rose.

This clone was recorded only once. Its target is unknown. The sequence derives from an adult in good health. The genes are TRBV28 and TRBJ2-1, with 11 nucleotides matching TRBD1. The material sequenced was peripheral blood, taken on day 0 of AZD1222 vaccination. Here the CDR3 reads CASRTGGLTLSSYNEQFF. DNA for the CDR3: TGTGCCTCCCGGACAGGGGGCCTTACGCTGAGCTCCTACAATGAGCAGTTCTTC.